One and the same sample provided the 7 T cell receptor beta chains below, sequenced in a study of T cells in Graves' hyperthyroidism and ophthalmopathy. The investigators amplified TCR beta CDR3 regions from RNA transcripts. HTBI primers drove first-round RT-PCR of the TCR CDR3. TCRdb passed the multiplex PCR reads through MiXCR, listing each CDR3 protein once. The sample lists hundreds of thousands of distinct CDR3 sequences, approximately 15% seen once, with 10% to 13% in the top ten. The sequenced sample was blood. The source is a woman between 18 and 29 years old with Graves' hyperthyroidism.

With respect to this clonotype: Since a much larger clone is just one base distant, this may be a read error. The chain joins TRBV28 to TRBJ1-1; possible D gene TRBD1, 5 bases. V gave up 11 bases and J gave up 2 bases, with 15 bases separating them. The CDR3 covers 13 residues. CDR1 and CDR2 from the germline V gene are MDHEN and SYDVKM. In DNA form, the CDR3 reads TGTGCCGGGACGGACTCGGTCAACACTGAAGCTTTCTTT. This sequence encodes CAGTDSVNTEAFF.

Comment on this clonotype: Since no conserved phenylalanine or tryptophan closes the CDR3, a read error is the likely cause. V and J are TRBV19 and TRBJ1-1; D is unclear. The germline gives CDR1 LNHDA, CDR2 SQIVND (reference sequence). Between the trimmed V and J ends, which lost 5 bases and 7 bases, there was a span of 14 bases. The CDR3 totals 13 residues. The CDR3 DNA reads as TGTGCCAGTAGTTGGATTCCGGGTAATGAAGCTTTCCTT. It codes for CASSWIPGNEAFL.

The chain is built from TRBV12-3 or TRBV12-4 and TRBJ2-3; 10 nucleotides match TRBD1. Losses at the gene ends were 5 bases for V and 5 bases for J; bases not matched to a gene: 7. CDR3 length: 15 amino acids. This chain's CDR3 is CASSPQTGGRDTQYF. CDR3 DNA: TGTGCCAGCAGTCCTCAGACAGGGGGCAGAGATACGCAGTATTTT.

The CDR3 sequence: CSARLEAGGANYGYTF. CDR3 nucleotides: TGCAGTGCTCGATTGGAAGCAGGGGGCGCGAACTATGGCTACACCTTC. The chain is built from TRBV20-1 and TRBJ1-2; 8 bases align to TRBD1. CDR1 is DFQATT and CDR2 is SNEGSKA in the germline V gene (reference sequence). This CDR3 region has 16 residues. V lost 5 bases, J lost 2 bases, and 13 bases stayed unmatched.

This clonotype was counted many times. The V gene is TRBV20-1, the J gene TRBJ2-3, with D unclear. Germline values: CDR1 DFQATT, CDR2 SNEGSKA (reference sequence). V lost 6 bases to trimming and J lost 2 bases, with 9 bases between them. This CDR3 is built from 12 residues. The CDR3 loop is CSAHAHTDTQYF. CDR3 sequence (DNA): TGCAGTGCCCACGCCCACACAGATACGCAGTATTTT.

The V call is TRBV29-1, the J call TRBJ2-1; 7 bases agree with TRBD2. Germline CDR1 is SQVTM and CDR2 is ANQGSEA. The V segment lost 1 base and the J segment 4 bases; nucleotides outside the gene matches: 4. The CDR3 spans 14 residues. CDR3 in amino acids: CSVEAPAGYNEQFF. The CDR3 DNA reads as TGCAGCGTTGAAGCTCCAGCGGGGTACAATGAGCAGTTCTTC.

This clonotype was counted ten times or more. The chain carries TRBV11-2 and TRBJ2-1; 9 positions match TRBD2. V shed 1 base, J shed 6 bases, and the junction held 1 base outside the gene matches. Germline V gene data show CDR1 as SGHAT and CDR2 as FQNNGV. This CDR3 spans 14 amino acids. DNA for the CDR3: TGTGCCAGCAGCTTAGCTAGCGGGGCCAATGAGCAGTTCTTC. Encoded protein: CASSLASGANEQFF.